The clone carrying this T cell receptor beta chain has only a few counts. Its antigen is not identified. The record originates from a study of T-cell reconstitution after alpha-beta-depleted transplantation in children. The study's findings and limits: The authors attributed T-cell counts and diversity one year after transplant mostly to newly produced T cells. Surviving recipient T cells and thymic progenitors accounted for the high day-60 TCRbeta diversity observed in some patients. Reportedly, only several hundred clones from non-depleted graft cells drove alpha-beta T-cell counts at about two months.

Trimming left V 5 bases short and J 2 bases short, with 13 bases between. The CDR3 is 14 amino acids. The V gene's germline CDR1 is LGHDT and CDR2 YNNKEL (reference sequence). Molecular barcoding with unique molecular identifiers was used for the TCRbeta library. MiXCR, run by TCRdb on the PCR reads, gives a single entry per CDR3 protein. The sample carries about 500,000 distinct CDR3 sequences, over 10% recorded once. The receptor's source is a female patient aged 2-15 years who had a stem cell transplant for aplastic anemia, so the T cells may come from the graft donor. The chain employs TRBV3-1 and TRBJ2-7; tentative D call: TRBD2 (7 bases). The starting material was PBMCs, mostly from graft donor cells, obtained 180 days after TCRalphabeta/CD19-depleted stem cell transplant. The CDR3 coding sequence is TGTGCCAGCAGCGGGGGCGGGAGTCCCTACGAGCAGTACGTC. Translating gives CASSGGGSPYEQYV.